This is a list of T cell receptor beta chains from one sample in a study of breast tumors, draining lymph nodes, adjacent tissues. TCRdb called the multiplex PCR reads again in MiXCR, with one record for every CDR3 protein. This table holds over 20,000 distinct CDR3 sequences, 55% to 80% found once. Sequenced: tumor-adjacent breast tissue. These receptors came from a female donor with breast cancer. Some clones in this sample may be carry-over from other donors' samples. The conserved cysteine and the conserved F or W are not part of the CDR3 here.

ATSDLGRRLGNSPLH	TRBJ1-6	TRBV24-1
ASSFGVAGGSYNEQF	TRBJ2-1	TRBV7-6
ASSQELRTSYDEQY	TRBJ2-7	TRBV4-1
SAQSRRDTQY	TRBJ2-3	TRBV20-1
ASSPPGQGPYEQY	TRBJ2-7	TRBV13
ASSLGVRQNYGYT	TRBJ1-2	TRBV9
ASSLVGTRNQPQH	TRBJ1-5	TRBV7-2
ASRDQGGGGSYEQY	TRBJ2-7	TRBV2
SASGGASTDTQY	TRBJ2-3	TRBV20-1
ASSTQRVSTDTQY	TRBJ2-3	TRBV19
ASSYPQGDGYT	TRBJ1-2	TRBV11-1
ATSDPKSGLHMDTQY	TRBJ2-3	TRBV24-1
SARDSDTQY	TRBJ2-3	TRBV20-1
ASSQDRTGAYGYT	TRBJ1-2	TRBV4-3
ASSQDSSTSYEQY	TRBJ2-7	TRBV4-2
ASSPPGNNQPQH	TRBJ1-5	TRBV6-5
ASSIGNGAETQY	TRBJ2-5	TRBV19
ASSPTSGRTNEQF	TRBJ2-1	TRBV9
SARRTSGLYEQY	TRBJ2-7	TRBV20-1
ASRNPAGGSGGELF	TRBJ2-2	TRBV2
ATSDSGLSITDTQY	TRBJ2-3	TRBV24-1
ASSDPSTAAGYEQY	TRBJ2-7	TRBV2
SALYYGYT	TRBJ1-2	TRBV20-1
ASSSPPGLAGGTDTQY	TRBJ2-3	TRBV5-1
SARPSGEGVAGYT	TRBJ1-2	TRBV20-1
SASPLGLDEKLF	TRBJ1-4	TRBV20-1
ASSPTDYNEQF	TRBJ2-1	TRBV7-2
ASRFPGTGTTDTQY	TRBJ2-3	TRBV7-3
ASSRTGATGGSYEQY	TRBJ2-7	TRBV5-6
SATPPDRPSGNTIY	TRBJ1-3	TRBV20-1
ASMRTHYEQY	TRBJ2-7	TRBV2